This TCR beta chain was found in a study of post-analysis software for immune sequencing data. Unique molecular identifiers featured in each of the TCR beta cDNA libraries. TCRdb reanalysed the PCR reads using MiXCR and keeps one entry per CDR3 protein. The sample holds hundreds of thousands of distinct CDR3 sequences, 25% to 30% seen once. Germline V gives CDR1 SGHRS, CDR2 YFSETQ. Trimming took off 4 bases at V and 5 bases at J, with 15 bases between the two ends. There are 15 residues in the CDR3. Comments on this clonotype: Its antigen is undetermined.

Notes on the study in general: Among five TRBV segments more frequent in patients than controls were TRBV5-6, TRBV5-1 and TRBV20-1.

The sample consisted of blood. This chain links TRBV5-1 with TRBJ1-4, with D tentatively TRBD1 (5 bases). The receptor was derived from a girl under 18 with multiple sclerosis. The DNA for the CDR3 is TGCGCCAGCAGCACCCGGGACCGCACGAATGAAAAACTGTTTTTT. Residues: CASSTRDRTNEKLFF.